A selection of T cell receptor beta chains follows, all from one sample in a study of T cell responses to AZD1222 COVID-19 vaccine. The protocol was immunoSEQ multiplex PCR, while the TCRdb copy is restricted to in-frame clones and leaves out a portion. The sample consists of roughly 150,000 clones, about 92% of them appearing once. This material consisted of peripheral blood, taken on day 0 of AZD1222 vaccination. The source of these receptors is an adult in good health. Each CDR3 is given with its conserved first and last residue. A D gene is named only where the DNA matches it firmly. Some rows mark clone size as missing; the rest say once, few, many or name a class of expanded clone.

CDR3nt,CDR3aa,v_gene,j_gene,abundance,d_gene
TGTGCCTGGAGTGTAGTTGCGGGAGCCACAGATACGCAGTATTTT,CAWSVVAGATDTQYF,TRBV30,TRBJ2-3,NA,TRBD2
TGCGCCAGCACCGACCGGGCGGCTGGGGCCAACGTCCTGACTTTC,CASTDRAAGANVLTF,TRBV5-1,TRBJ2-6,NA,NA
TGCGCCAGCAGCGGGGACTTGGCGAACACCGGGGAGCTGTTTTTT,CASSGDLANTGELFF,TRBV5-1,TRBJ2-2,few,NA
TGTGCCAGCAGTTACAGGGACAGGGACCATCTTCGTGGCTACACCTTC,CASSYRDRDHLRGYTF,TRBV6-5,TRBJ1-2,NA,TRBD1
TGTGCCAGCAGCACTAGCGGGAGGGCCGAGAACATTCAGTACTTC,CASSTSGRAENIQYF,TRBV7-3,TRBJ2-4,NA,TRBD2
TGTGCCATCAGTGGGGGAGGGGGCGATCTCCAACGGACCTACGAGCAGTACTTC,CAISGGGGDLQRTYEQYF,TRBV10-3,TRBJ2-7,NA,NA
TGTGCCAGCAGCTTAGGGGCCACCGAGCAGTACTTC,CASSLGATEQYF,TRBV7-8,TRBJ2-7,NA,NA
TGTGCCAGCAGCCAAGTTTTACGTCTCGAAGACAATGAGCAGTTCTTC,CASSQVLRLEDNEQFF,TRBV4-2,TRBJ2-1,NA,NA
TGTGCCAGCAGCTTACGGGAACAGGGATGGGGCTACACCTTC,CASSLREQGWGYTF,TRBV13,TRBJ1-2,NA,NA
TGTGCCAGCAGCGTATCAGGTTCGCGGGATCCGTGGGCCCCAGATACGCAGTATTTT,CASSVSGSRDPWAPDTQYF,TRBV7-3,TRBJ2-3,NA,NA
TGTGCCAGCAGCTACCCCACAGGGGGCACAGATACGCAGTATTTT,CASSYPTGGTDTQYF,TRBV11-3,TRBJ2-3,NA,TRBD1
TGTGCCAGCAGTTACACCATTAGCACAGATACGCAGTATTTT,CASSYTISTDTQYF,TRBV6-5,TRBJ2-3,NA,NA
TGTGCCATCAGTGGGGGGACAGGGGGCGCTTGGAGTGAAGCTTTCTTT,CAISGGTGGAWSEAFF,TRBV10-3,TRBJ1-1,NA,TRBD1
TGTGCCAGCAGTCCTAGGGACCGGGGACTAGCGGGATACGAGCAGTACTTC,CASSPRDRGLAGYEQYF,TRBV27,TRBJ2-7,NA,TRBD2
TGCGCCAGCAGGGAAACAGGGAGCAATCAGCCCCAGCATTTT,CASRETGSNQPQHF,TRBV10-2,TRBJ1-5,NA,NA
TGCGCCAGCAGCTTGGCCTCCGGAGAAGGCCCCTCCTACGAGCAGTACTTC,CASSLASGEGPSYEQYF,TRBV5-1,TRBJ2-7,NA,NA